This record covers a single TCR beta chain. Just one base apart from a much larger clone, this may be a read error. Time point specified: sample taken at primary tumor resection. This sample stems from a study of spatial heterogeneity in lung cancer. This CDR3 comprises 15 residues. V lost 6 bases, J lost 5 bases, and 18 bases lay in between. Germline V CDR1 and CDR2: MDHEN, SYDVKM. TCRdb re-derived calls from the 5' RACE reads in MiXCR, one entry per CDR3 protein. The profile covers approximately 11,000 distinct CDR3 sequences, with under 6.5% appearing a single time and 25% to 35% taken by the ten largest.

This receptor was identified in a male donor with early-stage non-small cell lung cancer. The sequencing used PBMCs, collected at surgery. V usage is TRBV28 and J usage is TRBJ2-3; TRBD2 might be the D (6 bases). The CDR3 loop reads CASSPWGVRGDTQYF. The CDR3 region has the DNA TGTGCCAGCAGCCCCTGGGGGGTGCGTGGAGATACGCAGTATTTT.